The 10 T cell receptor beta chains below come from one sample, sequenced in a study of cytomegalovirus exposure and HLA in healthy donors. Data came from immunoSEQ multiplex PCR; TCRdb stores just in-frame clones and leaves some out. This sample yields about 180,000 clones, of which 75% to 90% are seen a single time; approximately 15% belongs to the top ten. Sequences were obtained from PBMCs. These receptors were obtained from a man aged 18 to 35 in good health and CMV-seropositive.

CDR3 DNA sequence: TGTGCCAGCAGACCCGAGAGGGGGACTAGCGGGAGGGCCTCCTACGAGCAGTACTTC. As protein: CASRPERGTSGRASYEQYF. This chain uses TRBV27 with TRBJ2-7, with 16 bases aligning to TRBD2. V lost 6 bases, J lost 0 bases, and 11 bases stayed unmatched. The CDR3 spans 19 residues. Germline CDR1 is MNHEY and CDR2 is SMNVEV (reference sequence).

The chain joins TRBV6-1 to TRBJ2-5; 8 bases align to TRBD2. This CDR3 is 16 amino acids long. The V gene end was trimmed by 3 bases and the J gene end by 6 bases; junction bases not matched to a gene: 12. Germline-derived CDR1 and CDR2 are MNHNS and SASEGT. The CDR3 DNA is TGTGCCAGCAGTGATACGGGGGGCGGGGGGCCGAAGACCCAGTACTTC. This translates into CASSDTGGGGPKTQYF.

The V gene is TRBV30, the J gene TRBJ2-7; D is uncertain. Trimming cost V 2 bases and J 5 bases, with 16 bases left between them. This CDR3 spans 14 amino acids. Germline V lookup: CDR1 GTSNPN, CDR2 SVGIG (reference sequence). DNA for the CDR3: TGTGCCTGGAGTAGTAAGAGTTCTCTCGACGAGCAGTACTTC. Translation gives CAWSSKSSLDEQYF. The whole variable domain, remainder taken from reference TRBV30 and TRBJ2-7, is SQTIHQWPATLVQPVGSPLSLECTVEGTSNPNLYWYRQAAGRGLQLLFYSVGIGQISSEVPQNLSASRPQDRQFILSSKKLLLSDSGFYLCAWSSKSSLDEQYFGPGTRLTVT.

This clone occurred once. This chain connects TRBV13 to TRBJ2-1; weak D call: TRBD2 (6 bases). The germline CDR1 and CDR2 sequences are PRHDT and FYEKMQ (reference sequence). Trimming stripped 5 bases from V and 7 bases from J, with 18 bases between. The CDR3 is 15 amino acids. CDR3 residues: CASSPGPGRTNEQFF. In nucleotides, the CDR3 is TGTGCCAGCAGCCCAGGGCCCGGGAGAACTAATGAGCAGTTCTTC.

This rearrangement joins TRBV4-1 to TRBJ1-6; maybe TRBD1 (5 bases). Trimming cost V 1 base and J 0 bases, with 10 bases left between them. This CDR3 comprises 17 residues. Germline CDR1 and CDR2: MGHRA and YSYEKL. Here the CDR3 reads CASSQGQPSSYNSPLHF. The CDR3 DNA sequence: TGCGCCAGCAGCCAAGGACAGCCAAGCTCCTATAATTCACCCCTCCACTTT.

The chain combines TRBV27 with TRBJ2-1, with 7 bases fitting TRBD2. CDR3 size: 15 residues. Germline V CDR1 and CDR2: MNHEY, SMNVEV (reference sequence). J was trimmed by 6 bases and V by 6 bases; bases with no gene match: 11. This CDR3 reads CASSTLAAAFNEQFF. The DNA for the CDR3 is TGTGCCAGCAGCACTCTAGCGGCGGCTTTCAATGAGCAGTTCTTC.

This chain connects TRBV9 to TRBJ1-2; D might be TRBD1 (5 bases). Germline loops: CDR1 SGDLS, CDR2 YYNGEE. Trimming cost V 4 bases and J 4 bases, with 23 bases left between them. The CDR3 extends over 17 amino acids. CDR3 nucleotide sequence: TGTGCCAGCAGCCCAACACCCGAGAAGACAGTGCTCTATGGCTACACCTTC. Amino acids: CASSPTPEKTVLYGYTF.

The gene calls are TRBV29-1 and TRBJ2-7, with TRBD1 matching over 8 bases. The CDR3 runs 13 residues. The V segment lost 4 bases and the J segment 5 bases; nucleotides outside the gene matches: 7. Looked up from germline, CDR1 is SQVTM and CDR2 is ANQGSEA. The CDR3: CSVAGQGGHEQYF. The CDR3 DNA follows: TGCAGCGTTGCTGGACAGGGCGGCCACGAGCAGTACTTC.

The V call is TRBV5-1, the J call TRBJ2-3, with 16 bases aligning to TRBD2. Germline loops: CDR1 SGHRS, CDR2 YFSETQ. J lost 9 bases, V lost 2 bases, and 3 bases had no gene match. The CDR3 spans 15 residues. The CDR3 is CASSFGTSGRETQYF. CDR3 coding DNA: TGCGCCAGCAGCTTCGGGACTAGCGGGAGGGAAACGCAGTATTTT.

This sequence joins TRBV5-4 and TRBJ2-3, with D unclear. Trimming removed 3 bases at V and 1 base at J, with 12 bases between. The CDR3 totals 15 residues. The germline CDR1 and CDR2 sequences are SGHNT and YYREEE (reference sequence). CDR3 nucleotides: TGTGCCAGCAGCTCCAGCAACGCGGGCACAGATACGCAGTATTTT. It specifies CASSSSNAGTDTQYF.